This T cell receptor (beta chain) was retrieved from a study of shared clonotypes between healthy human individuals. The ends lost 10 bases at V and 3 bases at J; junction bases unmatched: 7. Germline V gives CDR1 WSHSY, CDR2 SAAADI. The CDR3 extends over 13 amino acids. Produced via immunoSEQ multiplex PCR; TCRdb's table is partial and in-frame only. The sample holds about 2 million clones, about 94% seen once. Only CD45RO-negative cells positively selected for CCR7 counted as naive CD8 cells, so terminally differentiated effector memory CD45RA+ cells were excluded. All donors were Caucasian adults living in Nashville, Tennessee. Study-wide points: When naive CD4 clonotypes were compared across a handful of donors, around 4.6% were shared. Sequencing depth was expected to influence donor clonotype sharing. Exclusively blood specimens were collected; tissue repertoires likely differ.

This clone was seen once. Its antigen is as yet unknown. Sequences were obtained from naive CD8+ T cells sorted from blood. This sequence joins TRBV10-2 and TRBJ2-7; 9 bases agree with TRBD2. The TCR comes from a man aged 18 to 29 in good health. CDR3 sequence: CATRLAEGYEQYF. CDR3 nucleotide sequence: TGCGCCACCCGACTAGCGGAGGGCTACGAGCAGTACTTC.